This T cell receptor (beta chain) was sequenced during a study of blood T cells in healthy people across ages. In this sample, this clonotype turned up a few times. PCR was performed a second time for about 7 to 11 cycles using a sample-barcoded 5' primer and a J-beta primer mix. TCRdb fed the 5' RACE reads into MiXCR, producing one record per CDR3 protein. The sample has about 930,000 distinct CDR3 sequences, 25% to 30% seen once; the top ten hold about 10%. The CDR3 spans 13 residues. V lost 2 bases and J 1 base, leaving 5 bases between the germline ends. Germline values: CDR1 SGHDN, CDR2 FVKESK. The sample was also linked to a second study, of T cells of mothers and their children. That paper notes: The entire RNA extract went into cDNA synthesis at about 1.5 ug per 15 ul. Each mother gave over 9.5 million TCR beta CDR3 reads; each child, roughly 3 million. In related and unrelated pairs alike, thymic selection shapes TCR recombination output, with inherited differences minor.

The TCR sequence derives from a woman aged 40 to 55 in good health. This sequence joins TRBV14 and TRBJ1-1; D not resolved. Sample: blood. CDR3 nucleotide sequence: TGTGCCAGCAGCCAATTCGGGAACACTGAAGCTTTCTTT. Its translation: CASSQFGNTEAFF.